This T cell receptor (beta chain) was recorded in a study of blood T cell repertoires in COVID-19. Across the study: Sites in the United States, Italy and Spain provided acute and convalescent COVID-19 samples. The analysed material was cDNA or gDNA that came from T cells, B-cell-depleted T cells, or PBMCs.

Authors' processing steps: Quantification of nucleated cells was approximated via reference gene primer amplification. This table comes from immunoSEQ multiplex PCR, and its TCRdb copy is limited to in-frame clones, with some not included. The V and J calls and clone size were taken over from that table, and D and trimming were inferred from the DNA. The sample has 300,000 to 350,000 clones, approximately 86% seen once. The germline V gene has CDR1 MNHEY and CDR2 SVGAGI. CDR3 length: 13 residues. V lost 6 bases, J lost 4 bases, and 13 bases lay in between. The Seattle patients, enrolled during active infection, were followed longitudinally.

This receptor was identified in a man aged 30-40 years with COVID-19, enrolled during active disease. The chain uses TRBV6-5 and TRBJ2-7; D perhaps matches TRBD1 (6 bases). The specimen sequenced was peripheral blood. CDR3 nucleotide sequence: TGTGCCAGCAGCTTGGACAGCGCGTACGAGCAGTACTTC. Residues: CASSLDSAYEQYF.